This T cell receptor beta chain was observed in a study of blood T cells in healthy people across ages. Findings and limits, study-wide: Expanded clonotype changes were possibly confounded by unknown donor CMV status.

With a J-beta primer mix and a sample-barcoded 5' primer, a second PCR ran about 7 to 12 cycles. TCRdb analysed the 5' RACE reads with MiXCR anew, one entry per CDR3 protein. The sample contains 2 million or so distinct CDR3 sequences, around 50% of which appear only once. Per germline, CDR1 SGHTA and CDR2 FQGTGA. The ends were cut back, 4 bases at V and 3 bases at J, with 12 bases in the middle. The CDR3 totals 14 residues. It was 9.5 to 10 milliliters of peripheral blood that were drawn from each donor. Samples each had at least 5.5 micrograms of total RNA extracted. Worth noting for this clonotype: Its antigen is unidentified.

Specimen: blood. This sequence originates from a woman between 35 and 50 years old in good health. The genes are TRBV7-3 and TRBJ1-2, with TRBD1 as a possible D gene (6 bases). The CDR3, as DNA: TGTGCCAGCAGCTACAGGGCCGCAGACTATGGCTACACCTTC. Its protein product is CASSYRAADYGYTF.